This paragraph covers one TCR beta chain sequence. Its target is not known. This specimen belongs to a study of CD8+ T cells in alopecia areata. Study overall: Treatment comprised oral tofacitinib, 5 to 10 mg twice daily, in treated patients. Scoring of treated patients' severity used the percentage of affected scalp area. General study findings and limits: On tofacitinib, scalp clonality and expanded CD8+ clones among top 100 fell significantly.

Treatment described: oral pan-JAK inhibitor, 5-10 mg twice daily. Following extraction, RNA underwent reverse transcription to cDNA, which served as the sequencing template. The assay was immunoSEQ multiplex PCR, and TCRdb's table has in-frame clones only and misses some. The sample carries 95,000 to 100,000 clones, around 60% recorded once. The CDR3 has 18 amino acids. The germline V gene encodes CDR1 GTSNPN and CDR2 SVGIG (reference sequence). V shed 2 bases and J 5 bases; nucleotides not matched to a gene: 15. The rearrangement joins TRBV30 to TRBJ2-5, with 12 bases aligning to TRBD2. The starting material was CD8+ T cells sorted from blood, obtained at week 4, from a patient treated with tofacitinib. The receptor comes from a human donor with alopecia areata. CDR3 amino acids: CAWSSGLAGMNLGETQYF. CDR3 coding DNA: TGTGCCTGGAGTTCCGGACTAGCGGGAATGAATCTCGGGGAGACCCAGTACTTC. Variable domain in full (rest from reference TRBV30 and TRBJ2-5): SQTIHQWPATLVQPVGSPLSLECTVEGTSNPNLYWYRQAAGRGLQLLFYSVGIGQISSEVPQNLSASRPQDRQFILSSKKLLLSDSGFYLCAWSSGLAGMNLGETQYFGPGTRLLVL.